This TCR beta chain was sequenced during a study of shared clonotypes between healthy human individuals. Turning to the study itself: A donor's plate count was three for CD4 naive and three for CD4 memory; CD8 naive had two and CD8 memory one.

Germline CDR1 reads SGHAT; CDR2 reads FQNNGV. This CDR3 contains 18 residues. J lost 8 bases, V lost 6 bases, and 16 bases had no gene match. At the deep level, the assay was run. Investigators spread the genomic DNA of each subset evenly over several immunoSEQ plates. Under the authors' procedure: Filtering differed because ImmunoSEQ produced junction-only sequences that carried no quality scores. Data came from immunoSEQ multiplex PCR; TCRdb stores just in-frame clones and leaves some out. That table furnishes V, J and clone size, whereas the DNA furnished D and trimming. The sample contains around 1,100,000 clones, around 77% of which appear only once.

The receptor comes from a man aged 18 to 29 in good health. Some clones in this sample may be carry-over from other donors' samples. The sequencing input was memory CD4+ T cells from PBMCs. Indicated subset: CD45RA-negative fraction. This chain links TRBV11-2 with TRBJ2-1; 13 bases are shared with TRBD2. CDR3 nucleotides: TGTGCCAGCAGAAAACGGGGTGGCGGGACTAGCGGGATCTATGAGCAGTTCTTC. This gives the protein CASRKRGGGTSGIYEQFF.